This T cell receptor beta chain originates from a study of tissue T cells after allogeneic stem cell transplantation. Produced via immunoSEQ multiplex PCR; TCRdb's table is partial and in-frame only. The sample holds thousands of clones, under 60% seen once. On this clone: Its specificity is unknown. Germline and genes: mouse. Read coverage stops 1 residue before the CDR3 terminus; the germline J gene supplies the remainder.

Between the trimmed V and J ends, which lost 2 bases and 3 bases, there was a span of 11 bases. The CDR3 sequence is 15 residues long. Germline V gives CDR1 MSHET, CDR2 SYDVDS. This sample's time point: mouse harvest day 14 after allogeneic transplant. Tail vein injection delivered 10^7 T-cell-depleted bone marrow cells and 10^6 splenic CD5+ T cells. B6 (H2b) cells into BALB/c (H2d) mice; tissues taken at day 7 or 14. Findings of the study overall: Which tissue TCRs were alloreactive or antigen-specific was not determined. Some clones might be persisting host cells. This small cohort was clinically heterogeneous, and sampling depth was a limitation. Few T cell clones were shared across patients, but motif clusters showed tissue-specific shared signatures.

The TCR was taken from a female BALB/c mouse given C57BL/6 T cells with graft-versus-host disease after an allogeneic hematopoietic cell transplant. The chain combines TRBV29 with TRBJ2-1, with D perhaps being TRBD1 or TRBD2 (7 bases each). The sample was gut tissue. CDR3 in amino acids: CASSLLRGGYAEQFF. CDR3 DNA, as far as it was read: TGTGCTAGCAGTTTACTCAGGGGGGGCTATGCTGAGCAGTTC.